This T cell receptor (beta chain) was identified during a study of T-cell reconstitution after alpha-beta-depleted transplantation in children (dated by TCRdb to the mid-2010s). Regarding the research as a whole: The study quantitatively tracked T-cell immune reconstitution after TCRalphabeta/CD19-depleted allogeneic hematopoietic cell transplantation in children using TCR repertoire profiling. General conclusions and limits of the study: The apparently early recovery of alphabetaT-cell counts about two months after transplant reportedly depended on only several hundred rapidly expanded clones that came from non-depleted graft cells. In some patients, the high TCRbeta diversity seen at day 60 was put down to recipient T cells and intrathymic progenitors that had survived conditioning. Over the following months the frequencies of hyperexpanded clones went down, and after one year T-cell counts and TCRbeta diversity were mostly credited to newly produced T cells.

The treatment or condition label here, explained by the study, means: allogeneic hematopoietic cell transplantation with graft depleted of TCRalphabeta T cells and CD19 B cells. TCRalphabeta/CD19-depleted allogeneic hematopoietic cell grafts were given to the transplant recipients, all of whom were children. Sequences SGHRS (CDR1) and YFSETQ (CDR2) are obtained from the germline V gene. Ends trimmed: V by 3 bases, J by 5 bases; bases unmatched to a gene: 4. CDR3 length: 15 amino acids, cysteine to phenylalanine. The only DNA kept is the CDR3, 45 bases in frame from the first base. The library was made by PCR. For sequencing, an Illumina HiSeq 2500 was employed. Molecular barcoding was employed in the preparation of TCR libraries, with unique molecular identifiers being used to normalize TCRbeta repertoire quantification. The raw public data were reprocessed by TCRdb itself: fastp quality trimming at Q25, MiXCR clonotype calling, in-frame beta chains only. Rows with a matching CDR3 protein are joined into one entry that keeps the most common DNA and genes. In this sample the table shows 400,000 to 550,000 distinct CDR3 sequences, roughly a tenth of which occur a single time. The ten top clones hold around 2.2% of the sample.

This clonotype was recorded at least ten times. The clone's antigen remains unknown. One base away there is no much larger clone; base qualities are not given. The sequence derives from a child aged 2-15 years with inherited bone marrow failure, due to receive a stem cell transplant. The sequence is built from TRBV5-1 and TRBJ1-4, with 10 bases in between that match TRBD1. The material sequenced was PBMCs, taken before TCRalphabeta/CD19-depleted stem cell transplant. In nucleotide form, the sequence is TGCGCCAGCAGCTCCCAGACAGGGGGCAATGAAAAACTGTTTTTT. The resulting protein is CASSSQTGGNEKLFF.